The next 32 T cell receptor beta chains were all read from a single sample in a study of T cells in Graves' hyperthyroidism and ophthalmopathy. Researchers amplified the TCR beta CDR3 regions from RNA transcripts. First-round RT-PCR of the TCR CDR3 relied on the HTBI primer set. MiXCR, applied by TCRdb to the multiplex PCR reads, yields one record per CDR3 protein. Of about 610,000 distinct CDR3 sequences in the sample, about 15% were seen once. The specimen sequenced was blood. The source of these receptors is a woman between 35 and 50 years old with Graves' ophthalmopathy.

This clonotype was detected many times. The J gene is TRBJ1-5, the V gene TRBV6-1; 8 bases align to TRBD1. V was pared by 7 bases and J by 7 bases, with 6 bases of the junction left unmatched. The CDR3 covers 13 residues. Germline CDR1 and CDR2: MNHNS and SASEGT. The CDR3, as DNA: TGTGCCAGCATGAGACAGGGGCGACAGCCCCAGCATTTT. The encoded protein is CASMRQGRQPQHF.

The chain carries TRBV6-1 and TRBJ2-7; 10 bases line up with TRBD1. Germline CDR1 MNHNS, CDR2 SASEGT. V gave up 6 bases and J gave up 2 bases; unmatched junction bases: 10. The CDR3 is 16 residues long. CDR3 protein: CASSQALTGGTYEQYF. The CDR3 coding sequence is TGTGCCAGCAGCCAAGCTCTGACAGGGGGCACCTACGAGCAGTACTTC.

This clonotype was detected many times. The genes are TRBV19 and TRBJ2-2; D possibly uses TRBD1 or TRBD2 (7 bases each). This CDR3 is 16 amino acids long. Germline V lookup: CDR1 LNHDA, CDR2 SQIVND (reference sequence). The ends were cut back, 4 bases at V and 4 bases at J, with 16 bases in the middle. The CDR3: CASSKVDREGTGELFF. Here the CDR3 DNA reads TGTGCCAGTAGTAAAGTAGACAGGGAGGGCACCGGGGAGCTGTTTTTT.

At least ten counts were recorded for this clonotype. DNA for the CDR3: TGTGCCACCAGCAGACAGGGGGCTGGGCAGCCCCAGCATTTT. Protein product: CATSRQGAGQPQHF. This sequence joins TRBV15 and TRBJ1-5; TRBD1 aligns across 8 bases. The CDR3 is made up of 14 amino acids. The V and J ends lost 2 bases and 7 bases, in that order; junction bases with no gene match: 4. From germline, CDR1 is LNHNV and CDR2 YYDKDF (reference sequence).

This clonotype was counted between two and nine times. This chain links TRBV20-1 with TRBJ1-1; D not resolved. The germline gives CDR1 DFQATT, CDR2 SNEGSKA (reference sequence). The CDR3 has 12 amino acids. Trimming took 7 bases from V and 2 from J, leaving 11 bases between them. The DNA for the CDR3 is TGCAGTGGGGCTCAGGATAACACTGAAGCTTTCTTT. Translated: CSGAQDNTEAFF.

This sequence joins TRBV7-8 and TRBJ2-7; 8 bases are a match to TRBD1. The CDR3 consists of 16 residues. The germline V gene has CDR1 SGHVS and CDR2 FQNEAQ. J lost 1 base, V lost 1 base, and 6 bases had no gene match. The CDR3 is CASSLEGQEDSYEQYF. In DNA form, the CDR3 reads TGTGCCAGCAGCTTAGAGGGACAGGAGGATTCCTACGAGCAGTACTTC.

The chain carries TRBV29-1 and TRBJ1-2; the match to TRBD1 covers 8 bases. The CDR3 has 10 residues. J gave up 8 bases and V 7 bases, and 3 bases lay outside the gene matches. Germline CDR1 is SQVTM and CDR2 is ANQGSEA. DNA of the CDR3: TGCAGCGCCCGGACAGGGGGCTACACCTTC. It yields the protein CSARTGGYTF.

This clonotype was counted many times. V usage is TRBV27 and J usage is TRBJ1-2; D is uncertain. This CDR3 contains 14 residues. Trimming left V 3 bases short and J 4 bases short, with 12 bases between. Germline CDR1 and CDR2: MNHEY and SMNVEV (reference sequence). The CDR3 bases are TGTGCCAGCAGTTTCGTTCCGGGCTCCTATGGCTACACCTTC. Amino acid sequence: CASSFVPGSYGYTF.

This clonotype has a handful of counts. The chain links TRBV11-2 to TRBJ2-7; 10 nucleotides agree with TRBD2. The V gene's germline CDR1 is SGHAT and CDR2 FQNNGV. The CDR3 has 16 amino acids. The trim removed 5 bases at V and 5 bases at J, leaving 12 bases unmatched. CDR3 DNA sequence: TGTGCCAGCAGCACCCTTAGCGGGAGGCTCTATAACGAGCAGTACTTC. The encoded protein is CASSTLSGRLYNEQYF.

This clonotype has at least ten counts. The chain has TRBV27 and TRBJ1-1, with D maybe TRBD1 (5 bases). The V gene's germline CDR1 is MNHEY and CDR2 SMNVEV (reference sequence). The CDR3 runs to 13 residues. V lost 3 bases, J lost 3 bases, and 8 bases lay in between. The CDR3, as DNA: TGTGCCAGCAGTTTCGGGGGGGACACTGAAGCTTTCTTT. It is translated as CASSFGGDTEAFF.

This clonotype was seen many times. This rearrangement joins TRBV6-2 or TRBV6-3 to TRBJ2-7; D gene unclear. This CDR3 contains 15 residues. The germline gives CDR1 MNHEY, CDR2 SVGEGT. V lost 2 bases, J lost 2 bases, and 13 bases lay in between. The CDR3 spells CASSYDASQTYEQYF. CDR3 nucleotide sequence: TGTGCCAGCAGTTACGACGCTAGTCAAACCTACGAGCAGTACTTC.

Of note for this clonotype: This clone may be a read error of a much larger clone one base away. The chain employs TRBV30 and TRBJ2-2, with D tentatively TRBD2 (8 bases). Germline values: CDR1 GTSNPN, CDR2 SVGIG (reference sequence). CDR3 size: 16 residues. The ends were cut back, 5 bases at V and 4 bases at J, with 20 bases in the middle. DNA of the CDR3: TGTGCCTGGGTGGGACAGCGGGGGACGAGCACCGGGGAGCTGTTTTTT. It codes for CAWVGQRGTSTGELFF.

This chain connects TRBV19 to TRBJ2-7; D might be TRBD1 (6 bases). Germline V gives CDR1 LNHDA, CDR2 SQIVND (reference sequence). The CDR3 contains 14 residues. The V end lost 2 bases, the J end lost 2 bases, and 10 bases lay between the germline ends. CDR3 nucleotides: TGTGCCAGTAGTATAATGACAGGCGCCTACGAGCAGTACTTC. Translated: CASSIMTGAYEQYF.

In this sample, this clonotype turned up many times. The rearrangement joins TRBV7-2 to TRBJ1-3; the D gene is possibly TRBD1 (5 bases). V lost 1 base and J 4 bases, leaving 11 bases between the germline ends. This CDR3 region has 15 residues. Germline lookup yields CDR1 SGHTA and CDR2 FQGNSA. CDR3 amino acids: CASSLGGTTGNTIYF. The DNA of the CDR3 is TGTGCCAGCAGCTTAGGAGGGACCACAGGAAACACCATATATTTT.

This clonotype was counted many times. V gene TRBV19 combines with J gene TRBJ2-5, with D unclear. The CDR3 extends over 13 amino acids. V gave up 4 bases and J gave up 1 base, with 7 bases separating them. CDR1 LNHDA and CDR2 SQIVND come from the germline V gene (reference sequence). CDR3 nucleotide sequence: TGTGCCAGTAGTACAATCTCCCAAGAGACCCAGTACTTC. As protein: CASSTISQETQYF.

This sequence joins TRBV12-3 or TRBV12-4 and TRBJ2-1; D not resolved. The germline V and J ends were trimmed by 0 bases and 7 bases, with 10 bases remaining between them. This CDR3 is built from 14 residues. CDR3 DNA sequence: TGTGCCAGCAGTTTAGCCCAAACCCCGAATGAGCAGTTCTTC. Its protein product is CASSLAQTPNEQFF.

This clonotype was found many times. The V call is TRBV4-3, the J call TRBJ2-7; no definite D call. The germline gives CDR1 LGHNA, CDR2 YSLEER. CDR3 size: 17 residues. V dropped 0 bases and J dropped 7 bases, with 22 bases sitting between them. CDR3 coding DNA: TGCGCCAGCAGCCAAGACCGCCTTTCTAACGGGCCGAGGGAGCAGTACTTC. Its translation: CASSQDRLSNGPREQYF.

In the case of this clonotype: This may be a read error: a much more frequent sequence differs by one nucleotide. V and J are TRBV19 and TRBJ1-2; D call uncertain. Germline CDR1 and CDR2: LNHDA and SQIVND (reference sequence). This CDR3 is built from 15 residues. CDR3 in amino acids: CASNIDFRANYGYTF. CDR3 DNA: TGTGCCAGTAATATAGATTTTCGCGCTAACTATGGCTACACCTTC.

This clonotype was found many times. Germline and junction disagree at one end, which may indicate a read error. V gene TRBV27 combines with J gene TRBJ2-7, with 9 bases identical to TRBD1. This CDR3 has 13 amino acids. The germline CDR1 and CDR2 sequences are MNHEY and SMNVEV (reference sequence). CDR3 residues: CTSSLFNRDRVYF. The CDR3 DNA reads as TGTACCAGCAGTTTATTCAACCGGGACAGGGTTTACTTC.

This clonotype has only a few counts. The rearrangement links TRBV11-2 to TRBJ2-7; TRBD2 matches 7 bases. V dropped 5 bases and J dropped 6; count of bases not matched to a gene: 13. CDR1 and CDR2 (germline): SGHAT, FQNNGV. The CDR3 contains 15 residues. CDR3 nucleotide sequence: TGTGCCAGCAGCACCCGGGGTCGACTAGCAGGCGAGCAGTACTTC. Amino acids: CASSTRGRLAGEQYF.

In its sample, this clonotype was seen a few times. The chain has TRBV12-3 or TRBV12-4 and TRBJ2-6; TRBD2 aligns across 11 bases. The CDR3 length is 18 residues. The ends lost 3 bases at V and 1 base at J; junction bases unmatched: 5. CDR3 region: CASSLGLAGGSGANVLTF. The CDR3 DNA follows: TGTGCCAGCAGTTTGGGGCTAGCGGGAGGATCTGGGGCCAACGTCCTGACTTTC.

The sample holds many counts of this clonotype. The rearrangement joins TRBV28 to TRBJ1-1; TRBD1 agrees at 7 bases. The V segment lost 6 bases and the J segment 5 bases; nucleotides outside the gene matches: 3. This CDR3 is built from 12 residues. The germline CDR1 and CDR2 sequences are MDHEN and SYDVKM. CDR3 residues: CASSNRGTEAFF. The CDR3 DNA follows: TGTGCCAGCAGCAACAGGGGTACTGAAGCTTTCTTT.

This chain links TRBV28 with TRBJ2-7, with D tentatively TRBD2 (5 bases). This CDR3 has 15 amino acids. Germline lookup yields CDR1 MDHEN and CDR2 SYDVKM. V lost 6 bases, J lost 5 bases, and 20 bases lay in between. The chain's CDR3 is CASSSPGVKFHEQYF. DNA of the CDR3: TGTGCCAGCAGCTCCCCCGGGGTAAAGTTCCACGAGCAGTACTTC.

The rearrangement joins TRBV18 to TRBJ2-7, with no clear D. V was shortened by 2 bases and J by 6 bases, with 8 bases between the two germline ends. Per the germline V gene, CDR1 is KGHSH and CDR2 is LQKENI. This CDR3 is 12 amino acids long. The CDR3 spells CASSPSGTEQYF. In nucleotides, the CDR3 is TGTGCCAGCTCACCAAGTGGCACCGAGCAGTACTTC.

This clonotype was detected many times. The chain recombines TRBV10-3 with TRBJ1-1; the D gene is possibly TRBD1 (6 bases). Trimming pared 10 bases from V and 0 bases from J, leaving 12 bases between. Germline values: CDR1 ENHRY, CDR2 SYGVKD. CDR3 size: 13 residues. The chain's CDR3 is CATTDSMNTEAFF. The DNA of the CDR3 is TGTGCCACGACGGACAGCATGAACACTGAAGCTTTCTTT.

The table lists this clonotype with many counts. The J gene is TRBJ2-7, the V gene TRBV29-1, with D perhaps TRBD1 (6 bases). Germline V gene lookup returns CDR1 SQVTM and CDR2 ANQGSEA. Trimming left V 6 bases short and J 2 bases short, with 14 bases between. This CDR3 contains 13 residues. Written as DNA, the CDR3 is TGCAGCGTCATCGGGACAACTACCTACGAGCAGTACTTC. It is translated as CSVIGTTTYEQYF.

This clonotype was seen repeatedly, ten times or more. This chain links TRBV27 with TRBJ2-7; weak D call: TRBD1 (6 bases). The germline V and J ends were trimmed by 1 base and 5 bases, with 15 bases remaining between them. In germline, CDR1 is MNHEY, CDR2 SMNVEV (reference sequence). This CDR3 has 15 residues. The CDR3 DNA follows: TGTGCCAGCAGTTTATACGGGACACCAGGCCACGAGCAGTACTTC. Its protein product is CASSLYGTPGHEQYF.

The sample holds many counts of this clonotype. The chain has TRBV20-1 and TRBJ2-5, with 8 bases identical to TRBD2. Trimming at V came to 3 bases and at J to 2 bases, leaving 5 bases not matched to a gene. Germline V CDR1 and CDR2: DFQATT, SNEGSKA (reference sequence). The CDR3 extends over 14 amino acids. Written as DNA, the CDR3 is TGCAGTGCTAGTATTCTAGCGGGTCAAGAGACCCAGTACTTC. Translation gives CSASILAGQETQYF.

This clonotype was observed at least ten times. This sequence joins TRBV6-2 or TRBV6-3 and TRBJ2-7; unclear D gene. Trimming stripped 0 bases from V and 5 bases from J, with 5 bases between. Germline V gene lookup returns CDR1 MNHEY and CDR2 SVGEGT. The CDR3 contains 12 residues. CDR3: CASSYSPDEQYF. DNA of the CDR3: TGTGCCAGCAGTTACTCGCCGGACGAGCAGTACTTC.

This clonotype occurred a few times. The chain employs TRBV28 and TRBJ2-2; D unclear. Germline loops: CDR1 MDHEN, CDR2 SYDVKM. Deletions cut 1 base from V and 7 bases from J, with 7 bases between. The CDR3 has 13 amino acids. CDR3: CASSLFGYGELFF. As DNA, the CDR3 is TGTGCCAGCAGTTTATTCGGGTACGGGGAGCTGTTTTTT. Based on the CDR3 plus reference TRBV28 and TRBJ2-2, the full variable domain is DVKVTQSSRYLVKRTGEKVFLECVQDMDHENMFWYRQDPGLGLRLIYFSYDVKMKEKGDIPEGYSVSREKKERFSLILESASTNQTSMYLCASSLFGYGELFFGEGSRLTVL.

The sample holds many counts of this clonotype. The gene calls are TRBV10-3 and TRBJ1-1, with D tentatively TRBD1 (6 bases). The germline V and J ends were trimmed by 7 bases and 2 bases, with 11 bases remaining between them. Germline values: CDR1 ENHRY, CDR2 SYGVKD. The CDR3 extends over 13 amino acids. The CDR3 sequence: CAITQGSNTEAFF. The CDR3 DNA sequence: TGTGCCATCACACAGGGTAGTAACACTGAAGCTTTCTTT.

This clonotype is a singleton in its sample. The chain links TRBV6-2 or TRBV6-3 to TRBJ1-1, with a tentative D call TRBD1 (6 bases). This CDR3 comprises 18 residues. In germline, CDR1 is MNHEY, CDR2 SVGEGT. Trimming took 5 bases from V and 0 from J, leaving 22 bases between them. The CDR3 nucleotides read TGTGCCAGCAGTCCAAACAGGGAGAGTGGGGAAATGAACACTGAAGCTTTCTTT. Amino acids: CASSPNRESGEMNTEAFF.